This entry concerns a single T cell receptor (beta chain). Only in-frame clones appear in the TCRdb table, and some are missing; sequencing was by immunoSEQ multiplex PCR. The sample has approximately 60,000 clones; around 86% are singletons. From germline, CDR1 is MDHEN and CDR2 SYDVKM. Trimming at V came to 5 bases and at J to 5 bases, leaving 9 bases not matched to a gene. CDR3 size: 15 residues. The sample originates from a study of blood T cell repertoires in COVID-19. Overall study context: PBMCs, B-cell-depleted T cells, or T cells provided the cDNA or gDNA that made up the material.

The sample comprised peripheral blood. The chain has TRBV28 and TRBJ2-7; 10 positions match TRBD1. The receptor was isolated from a woman over 75 with acute or convalescent COVID-19. Here the CDR3 reads CASSQPGQGSHEQYF. CDR3 bases: TGTGCCAGCAGTCAACCGGGACAGGGGAGCCACGAGCAGTACTTC.